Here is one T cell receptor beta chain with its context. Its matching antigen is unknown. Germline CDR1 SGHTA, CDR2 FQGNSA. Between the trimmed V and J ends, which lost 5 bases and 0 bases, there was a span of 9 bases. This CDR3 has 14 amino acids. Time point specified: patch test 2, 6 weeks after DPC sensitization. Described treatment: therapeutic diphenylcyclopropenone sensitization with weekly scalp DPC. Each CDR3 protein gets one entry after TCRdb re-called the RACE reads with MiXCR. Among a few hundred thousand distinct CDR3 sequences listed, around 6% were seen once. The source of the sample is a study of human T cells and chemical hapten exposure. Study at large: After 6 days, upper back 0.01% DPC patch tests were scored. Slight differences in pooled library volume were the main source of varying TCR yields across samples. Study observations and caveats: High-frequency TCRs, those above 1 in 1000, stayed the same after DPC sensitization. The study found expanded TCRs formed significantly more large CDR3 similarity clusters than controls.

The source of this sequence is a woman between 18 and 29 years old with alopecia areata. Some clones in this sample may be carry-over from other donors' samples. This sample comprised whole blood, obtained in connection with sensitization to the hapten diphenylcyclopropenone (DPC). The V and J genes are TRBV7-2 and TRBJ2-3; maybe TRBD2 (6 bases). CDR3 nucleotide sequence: TGTGCCAGCAGCGGGGGGTTTAGCACAGATACGCAGTATTTT. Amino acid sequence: CASSGGFSTDTQYF.